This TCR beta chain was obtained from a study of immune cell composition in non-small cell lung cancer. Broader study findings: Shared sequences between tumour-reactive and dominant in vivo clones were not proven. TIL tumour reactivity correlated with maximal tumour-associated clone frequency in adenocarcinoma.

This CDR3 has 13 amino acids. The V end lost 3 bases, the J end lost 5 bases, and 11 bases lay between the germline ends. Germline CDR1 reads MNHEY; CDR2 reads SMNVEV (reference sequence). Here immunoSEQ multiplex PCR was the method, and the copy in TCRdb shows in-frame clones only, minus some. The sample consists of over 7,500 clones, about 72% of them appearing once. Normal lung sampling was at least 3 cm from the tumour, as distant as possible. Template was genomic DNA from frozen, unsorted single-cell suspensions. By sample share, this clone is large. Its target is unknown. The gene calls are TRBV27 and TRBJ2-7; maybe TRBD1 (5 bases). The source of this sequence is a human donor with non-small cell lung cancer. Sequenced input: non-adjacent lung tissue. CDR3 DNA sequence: TGTGCCAGCAGTTTCCCAGGCAGGGACGAGCAGTACTTC. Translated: CASSFPGRDEQYF.